The text below deals with one T cell receptor beta chain. This sample was taken from a study of blood T cell repertoires in COVID-19. On the study more broadly: Acute-phase and convalescent COVID-19 samples originated in the United States, Italy and Spain. Sample material is recorded as cDNA or gDNA derived from T cells, B-cell-depleted T cells, or PBMCs.

The CDR3 spans 14 residues. CDR1 and CDR2 from the germline V gene are SGHVS and FQNEAQ. After removal of 1 base from V and 7 bases from J, the junction contained 5 bases not matched to a gene. In the study's own analysis: The assay estimated nucleated cells by amplifying reference gene primers. The table came from immunoSEQ multiplex PCR; TCRdb's copy has only in-frame clones and leaves some out. D and trimming come from the DNA, and the V and J calls and clone size come from that table. The data contain around 170,000 clones, roughly 80% of them singletons. The sequence came from a man aged 25 to 45 with active or convalescent COVID-19. The material sequenced was peripheral blood. V usage is TRBV7-8 and J usage is TRBJ1-2; TRBD1 matches 8 bases. The CDR3 is CASSLGTGSSGYTF. In nucleotides, the CDR3 is TGTGCCAGCAGCTTAGGGACAGGGTCGTCTGGCTACACCTTC.